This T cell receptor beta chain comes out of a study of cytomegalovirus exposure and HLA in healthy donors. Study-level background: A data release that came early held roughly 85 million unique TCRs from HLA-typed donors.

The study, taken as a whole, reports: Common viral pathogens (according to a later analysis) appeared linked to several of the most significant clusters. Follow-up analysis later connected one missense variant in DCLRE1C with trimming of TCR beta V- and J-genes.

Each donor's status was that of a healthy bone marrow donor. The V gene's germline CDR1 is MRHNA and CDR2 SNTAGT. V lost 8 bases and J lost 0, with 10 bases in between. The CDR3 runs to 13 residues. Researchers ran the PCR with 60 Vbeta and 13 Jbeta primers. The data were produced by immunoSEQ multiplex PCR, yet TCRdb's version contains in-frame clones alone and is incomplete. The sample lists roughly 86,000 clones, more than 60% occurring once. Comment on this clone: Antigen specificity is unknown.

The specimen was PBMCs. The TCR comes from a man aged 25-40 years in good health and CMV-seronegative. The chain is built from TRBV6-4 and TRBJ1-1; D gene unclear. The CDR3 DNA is TGTGCCAGCGCACGAGATTTGAACACTGAAGCTTTCTTT. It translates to CASARDLNTEAFF.